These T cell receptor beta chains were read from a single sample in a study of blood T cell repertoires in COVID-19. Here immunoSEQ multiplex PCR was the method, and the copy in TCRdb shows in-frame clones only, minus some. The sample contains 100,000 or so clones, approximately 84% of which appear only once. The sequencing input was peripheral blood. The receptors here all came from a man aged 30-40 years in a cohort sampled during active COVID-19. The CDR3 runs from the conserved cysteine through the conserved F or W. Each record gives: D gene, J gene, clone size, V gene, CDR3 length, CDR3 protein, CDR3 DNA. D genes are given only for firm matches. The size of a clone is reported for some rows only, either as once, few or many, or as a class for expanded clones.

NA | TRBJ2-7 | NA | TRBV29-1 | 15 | CSVDKRGRGTGEQYF | TGCAGCGTTGATAAGAGGGGCAGGGGAACGGGGGAGCAGTACTTC
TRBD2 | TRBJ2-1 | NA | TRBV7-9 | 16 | CASSPRLAGGLDEQFF | TGTGCCAGCAGCCCAAGACTAGCGGGGGGGTTAGATGAGCAGTTCTTC
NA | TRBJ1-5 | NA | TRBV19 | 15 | CASSNRVGGNQPQHF | TGTGCCAGTAGCAACAGGGTTGGCGGCAATCAGCCCCAGCATTTT
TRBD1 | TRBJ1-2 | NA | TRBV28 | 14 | CASSLGGQGSGYTF | TGTGCCAGCAGTTTAGGGGGACAGGGCTCGGGCTACACCTTC
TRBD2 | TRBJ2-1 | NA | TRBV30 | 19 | CAWSAHTGLAGARYNEQFF | TGTGCCTGGAGTGCTCACACCGGACTAGCGGGGGCCCGATACAATGAGCAGTTCTTC
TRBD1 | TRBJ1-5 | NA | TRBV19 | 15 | CASSRTGAERQPQHF | TGTGCCAGTAGTAGGACAGGAGCGGAGCGTCAGCCCCAGCATTTT
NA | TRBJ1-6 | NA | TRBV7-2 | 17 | CASRRTRDSSYNSPLHF | TGTGCCAGCAGGCGGACACGAGATAGCTCCTATAATTCACCCCTCCACTTT
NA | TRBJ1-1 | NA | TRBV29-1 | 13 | CSASQGMNTEAFF | TGCAGCGCTTCGCAGGGGATGAACACTGAAGCTTTCTTT
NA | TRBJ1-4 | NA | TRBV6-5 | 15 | CASSYNQGGQEKLFF | TGTGCCAGCAGTTACAACCAGGGAGGTCAGGAAAAACTGTTTTTT
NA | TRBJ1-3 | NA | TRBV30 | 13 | CAWKSGSGNTIYF | TGTGCCTGGAAATCAGGGTCTGGAAACACCATATATTTT
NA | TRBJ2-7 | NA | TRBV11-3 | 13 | CASSLDRGKEQYF | TGTGCCAGCAGCTTAGATCGGGGGAAAGAGCAGTACTTC
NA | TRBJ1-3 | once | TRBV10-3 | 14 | CAIRQGYSGNTIYF | TGTGCCATCAGGCAGGGGTACTCTGGAAACACCATATATTTT
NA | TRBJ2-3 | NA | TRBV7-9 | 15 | CATDGRGGLGDTQYF | TGTGCCACCGACGGAAGGGGGGGCCTAGGGGATACGCAGTATTTT
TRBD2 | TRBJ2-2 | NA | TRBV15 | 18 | CATSRDPGGLANTGELFF | TGTGCCACCAGCAGAGATCCTGGCGGACTAGCGAACACCGGGGAGCTGTTTTTT
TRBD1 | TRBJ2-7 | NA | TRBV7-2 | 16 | CASSWSDRAQTYEQYF | TGTGCCAGCAGCTGGTCGGACAGGGCCCAAACCTACGAGCAGTACTTC
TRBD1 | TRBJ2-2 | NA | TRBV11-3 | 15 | CASSPQGASTGELFF | TGTGCCAGCAGCCCGCAGGGGGCCTCCACCGGGGAGCTGTTTTTT
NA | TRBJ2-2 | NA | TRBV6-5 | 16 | CASSYSSGERTGELFF | TGTGCCAGCAGTTACTCCTCAGGGGAACGAACCGGGGAGCTGTTTTTT
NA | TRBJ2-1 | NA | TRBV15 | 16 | CATSRSGGQGDNEQFF | TGTGCCACCAGCCGATCTGGTGGGCAGGGCGACAATGAGCAGTTCTTC
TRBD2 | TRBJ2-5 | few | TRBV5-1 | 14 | CASSLAGGQETQYF | TGCGCCAGCAGCTTAGCGGGGGGGCAGGAGACCCAGTACTTC
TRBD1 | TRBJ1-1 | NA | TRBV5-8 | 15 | CASRPRDRGLFEAFF | TGTGCCAGCAGGCCCCGGGACAGGGGGCTTTTTGAAGCTTTCTTT
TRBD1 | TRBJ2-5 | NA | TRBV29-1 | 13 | CSVNRGSQETQYF | TGCAGCGTCAACAGGGGCTCCCAAGAGACCCAGTACTTC
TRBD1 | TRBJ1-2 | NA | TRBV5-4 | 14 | CASSWTGQDYGYTF | TGTGCCAGCAGTTGGACAGGGCAGGACTATGGCTACACCTTC
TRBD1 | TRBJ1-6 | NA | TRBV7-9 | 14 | CASSQGEGYSPLHF | TGTGCCAGCAGCCAGGGGGAAGGGTACTCACCCCTCCACTTT
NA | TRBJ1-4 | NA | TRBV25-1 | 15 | CASSEMPGASEKLFF | TGTGCCAGCAGTGAAATGCCAGGGGCTTCAGAAAAACTGTTTTTT
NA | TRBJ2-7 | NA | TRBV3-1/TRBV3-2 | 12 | CASSPTEYEQYF | TGTGCCAGCAGCCCTACGGAGTACGAGCAGTACTTC
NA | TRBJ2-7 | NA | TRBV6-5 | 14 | CASSYRGDTYEQYF | TGTGCCAGCAGTTACCGAGGGGACACCTACGAGCAGTACTTC
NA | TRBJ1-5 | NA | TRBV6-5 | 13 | CASSPGRGQPQHF | TGTGCCAGCAGCCCCGGGCGGGGGCAGCCCCAGCATTTT